A few counts support the clone carrying this TCR beta chain. The antigen remains unidentified. V was cut by 3 bases and J by 2 bases, with 12 bases left in between. The CDR3 covers 15 residues. The V gene's germline CDR1 is LGHNT and CDR2 FRNRAP. This sample stems from a study of early T cells in non-severe SARS-CoV-2 infection. Study as a whole: Unsorted whole-blood RNA was sequenced in bulk, leaving chains unpaired.

Study outcomes and limitations: Anti-spike CD8 responses were favored by VDJdb matching, which missed private and CD4 specificities.

Individual cDNA molecules received unique molecular identifiers. TCRdb reprocessed the 5' RACE reads with MiXCR, giving one entry per CDR3 protein. The repertoire holds over 35,000 distinct CDR3 sequences, around 9.9% seen once, with around 9.8% in the top ten. The source of this sequence is an adult who was a healthcare worker with PCR-confirmed SARS-CoV-2 infection or an uninfected control (not recorded which). The V gene is TRBV12-5, the J gene TRBJ2-3; possibly TRBD1 for D (7 bases). Sequenced: whole blood. CDR3 sequence: CASGFQGGLTDTQYF. The CDR3 nucleotides read TGTGCTAGTGGTTTCCAGGGGGGCCTCACAGATACGCAGTATTTT.